This T cell receptor (beta chain) originates from a study of blood T cell repertoires in COVID-19. At the level of the study: Acute-phase and convalescent COVID-19 samples originated in the United States, Italy and Spain. The cDNA or gDNA used as material had been derived from T cells, B-cell-depleted T cells, or PBMCs.

Cohort placement rested on clinical history that participants reported themselves. Among Cohort 3 donors, those recovered had two negative PCRs, clearance, or symptom resolution. This clone appeared a few times. Germline V gene data show CDR1 as SGDLS and CDR2 as YYNGEE. The CDR3 extends over 17 amino acids. V was clipped by 3 bases and J by 5 bases; unmatched bases: 15. Some clones are missing from TCRdb's copy, which holds only in-frame ones; the method was immunoSEQ multiplex PCR. The sample includes around 300,000 clones, 90% of them seen just once. The clonotype was recovered from a woman in her twenties or thirties who had recovered from COVID-19. The chain has TRBV9 and TRBJ1-2; TRBD1 agrees at 8 bases. Sequencing was done on a sample of PBMCs or T cells enriched from blood (not recorded which). CDR3 protein: CASSATGGPSLEYGYTF. The CDR3 DNA sequence: TGTGCCAGCAGCGCCACAGGGGGACCGTCCCTCGAGTATGGCTACACCTTC.